These T cell receptor beta chains were read from a single sample in a study of T-cell memory formation after mild COVID-19. A single record per CDR3 protein comes from TCRdb applying MiXCR to the 5' RACE reads. Among fewer than 650,000 distinct CDR3 sequences listed, around a sixth were seen once. The specimen was PBMCs or a T cell subset sorted from them (not recorded which). These receptors all come from an adult woman who had mild COVID-19 (a few samples of this study predate the infection). Cell type and time point are not known. Each CDR3 is given with its conserved first and last residue. Fields, in order: CDR3 protein, V gene, clone size, CDR3 length. Only some rows state a clone size, as once, few, many or a class for expanded clones.

CASSLNIRPDYGYTF | TRBV12-3/TRBV12-4 | few | 15
CASSPTGRGEAFF | TRBV5-1 | NA | 13
CASSPQLGFYNEQFF | TRBV11-3 | few | 15
CATSRPGGGGNNEKLFF | TRBV15 | NA | 17
CSARDLMTVMNTEAFF | TRBV20-1 | few | 16
CASSLASGRTYHPQHF | TRBV7-2 | NA | 16
CASSFLGPYNEQFF | TRBV11-2 | many | 14
CASSFSGISSYEQYF | TRBV11-2 | few | 15
CSGRGSYNEQFF | TRBV29-1 | NA | 12
CASSFVVGSNEQFF | TRBV12-3/TRBV12-4 | few | 14
CASSQDWGDTQYF | TRBV4-3 | few | 13
CASSSLLAGVETQYF | TRBV19 | NA | 15
CASRPGTSGISYEQYF | TRBV27 | few | 16
CASSLGQGAINEQFF | TRBV7-3 | NA | 15
CASSWRGSNEQYF | TRBV12-3/TRBV12-4 | NA | 13
CASSQDVGTGQYF | TRBV3-1 | few | 13
CAIGPQERETQYF | TRBV10-3 | few | 13
CASSPTVQEAQYF | TRBV7-9 | NA | 13
CASSFTLSTDTQYF | TRBV7-2 | few | 14
CASSDRPALAGGGSIQYF | TRBV6-2/TRBV6-3 | many | 18
CASSSSLSGSDYEQYF | TRBV4-1 | few | 16
CDSSRLAGDRYEQYF | TRBV6-2/TRBV6-3 | NA | 15
CASSFASNYGYTF | TRBV5-1 | NA | 13
CAIVEPPSRQFF | TRBV7-6 | once | 12
CATSDLKGAGNTIYF | TRBV24-1 | NA | 15
CSASWVQNTQYF | TRBV20-1 | few | 12
CASSTGTPNQPQHF | TRBV5-1 | many | 14
CASSSPTGHTEAFF | TRBV7-9 | NA | 14
CASSQKGRPYNEQFF | TRBV3-1 | NA | 15
CASSPFSGRINEQFF | TRBV18 | NA | 15
CASSPPDRSNTGELFF | TRBV11-3 | NA | 16
CASSQRGTSGLTQYF | TRBV14 | few | 15
CACKDLREAFF | TRBV30 | NA | 11